This T cell receptor beta chain was sequenced for a study of blood T cell repertoires in COVID-19. Study context: Sites in the United States, Italy and Spain provided acute and convalescent COVID-19 samples. T cells, B-cell-depleted T cells, or PBMCs provided the cDNA or gDNA that served as material.

Authors' analysis steps: Estimates of nucleated cell counts were drawn from the amplification of reference gene primers. TCRdb's copy holds only in-frame clones and misses some; the assay was immunoSEQ multiplex PCR. From that table come the V and J calls and clone size; the DNA was used to work out D and trimming. The sample has roughly 80,000 clones; approximately 80% are singletons. There are 15 residues in the CDR3. Germline V gene lookup returns CDR1 SGHAT and CDR2 FQNNGV. Unmatched junction bases numbered 8, after V lost 6 bases and J lost 4 bases. The chain combines TRBV11-2 with TRBJ2-2; 7 bases are shared with TRBD2. Sequenced input: peripheral blood. This TCR derives from a man between 60 and 75 years old with active or convalescent COVID-19. The CDR3 loop is CASRSSGRGTGELFF. The CDR3 coding sequence is TGTGCCAGCAGGTCAAGTGGGAGGGGCACCGGGGAGCTGTTTTTT.